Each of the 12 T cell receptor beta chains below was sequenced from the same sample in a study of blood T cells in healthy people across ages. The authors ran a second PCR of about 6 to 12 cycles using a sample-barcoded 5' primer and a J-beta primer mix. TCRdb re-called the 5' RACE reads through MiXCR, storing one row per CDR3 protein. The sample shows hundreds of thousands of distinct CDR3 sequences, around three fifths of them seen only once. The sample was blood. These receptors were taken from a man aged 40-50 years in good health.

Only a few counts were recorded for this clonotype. The CDR3 spells CASSLGVGEIYGQYF. CDR3 DNA: TGTGCCAGCAGCCTCGGGGTGGGAGAAATCTACGGGCAGTACTTC. The rearrangement links TRBV25-1 to TRBJ2-4; D is perhaps TRBD2 (5 bases). The CDR3 spans 15 residues. Germline V CDR1 and CDR2: MGHDK, SYGVNS. Trimming removed 6 bases from V and 13 bases from J, with 25 bases in between.

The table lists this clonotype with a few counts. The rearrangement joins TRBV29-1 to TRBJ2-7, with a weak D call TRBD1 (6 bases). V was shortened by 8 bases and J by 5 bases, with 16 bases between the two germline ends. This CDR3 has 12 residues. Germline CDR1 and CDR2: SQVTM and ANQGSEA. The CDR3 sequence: CSFTGFLDEQYF. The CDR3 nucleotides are TGCAGCTTTACAGGGTTCTTGGACGAGCAGTACTTC.

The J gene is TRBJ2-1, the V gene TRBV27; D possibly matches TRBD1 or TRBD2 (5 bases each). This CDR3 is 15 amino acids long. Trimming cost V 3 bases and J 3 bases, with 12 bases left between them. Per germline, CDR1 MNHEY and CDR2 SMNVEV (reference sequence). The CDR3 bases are TGTGCCAGCAGTTTGGGGACGGGCCTCTACAATGAGCAGTTCTTC. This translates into CASSLGTGLYNEQFF.

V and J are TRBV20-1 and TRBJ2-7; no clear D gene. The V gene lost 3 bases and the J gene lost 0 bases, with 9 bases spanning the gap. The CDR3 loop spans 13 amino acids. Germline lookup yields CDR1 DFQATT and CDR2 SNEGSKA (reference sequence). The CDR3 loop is CSASPVDSYEQYF. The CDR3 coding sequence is TGCAGTGCTAGCCCTGTGGACTCCTACGAGCAGTACTTC.

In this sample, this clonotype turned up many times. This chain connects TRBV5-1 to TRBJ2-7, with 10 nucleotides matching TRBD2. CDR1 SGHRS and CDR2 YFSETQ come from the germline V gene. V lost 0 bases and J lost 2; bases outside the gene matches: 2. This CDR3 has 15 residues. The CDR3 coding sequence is TGCGCCAGCAGCTTGGTAGCGGGAGGCACCTACGAGCAGTACTTC. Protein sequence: CASSLVAGGTYEQYF.

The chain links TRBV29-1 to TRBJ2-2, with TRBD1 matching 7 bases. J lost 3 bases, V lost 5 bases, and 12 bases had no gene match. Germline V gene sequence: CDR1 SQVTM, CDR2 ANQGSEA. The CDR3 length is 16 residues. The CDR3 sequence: CSVPRTGLFDTGELFF. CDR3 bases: TGCAGCGTTCCGAGGACAGGACTTTTTGACACCGGGGAGCTGTTTTTT.

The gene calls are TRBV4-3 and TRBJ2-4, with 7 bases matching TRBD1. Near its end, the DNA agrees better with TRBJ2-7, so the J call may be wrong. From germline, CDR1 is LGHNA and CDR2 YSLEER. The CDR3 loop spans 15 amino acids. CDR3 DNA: TGCGCCAGCAGCCAAGTGAGGGGGCAGGCCTACGAGCAGTACTTC. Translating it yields CASSQVRGQAYEQYF.

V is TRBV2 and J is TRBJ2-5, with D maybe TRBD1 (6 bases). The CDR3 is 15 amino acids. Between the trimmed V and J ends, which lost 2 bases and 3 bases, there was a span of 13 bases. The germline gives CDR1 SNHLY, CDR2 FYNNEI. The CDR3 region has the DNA TGTGCCAGCAGTGAATTGGGGACAACGAAAGAGACCCAGTACTTC. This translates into CASSELGTTKETQYF.

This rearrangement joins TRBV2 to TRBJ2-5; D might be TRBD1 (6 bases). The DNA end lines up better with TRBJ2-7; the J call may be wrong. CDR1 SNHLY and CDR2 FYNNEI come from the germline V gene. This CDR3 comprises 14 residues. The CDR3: CASSVGGSPDEQYF. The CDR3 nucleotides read TGTGCCAGCAGTGTAGGGGGATCTCCCGACGAGCAGTACTTC.

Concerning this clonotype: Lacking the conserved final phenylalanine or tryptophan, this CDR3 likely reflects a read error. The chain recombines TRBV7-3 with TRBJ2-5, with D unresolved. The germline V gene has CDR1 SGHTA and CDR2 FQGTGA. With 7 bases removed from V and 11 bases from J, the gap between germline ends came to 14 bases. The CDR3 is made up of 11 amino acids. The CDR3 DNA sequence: TGTGCCAGCACCCTGGGTGGCAGTCAGTACGTC. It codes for CASTLGGSQYV.

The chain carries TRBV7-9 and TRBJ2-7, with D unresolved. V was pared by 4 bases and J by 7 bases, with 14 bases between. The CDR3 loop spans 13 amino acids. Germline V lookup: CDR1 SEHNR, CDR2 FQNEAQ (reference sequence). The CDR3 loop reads CASSSPANYEQYF. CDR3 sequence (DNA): TGTGCCAGCAGCTCTCCCGCCAACTATGAGCAGTACTTC.

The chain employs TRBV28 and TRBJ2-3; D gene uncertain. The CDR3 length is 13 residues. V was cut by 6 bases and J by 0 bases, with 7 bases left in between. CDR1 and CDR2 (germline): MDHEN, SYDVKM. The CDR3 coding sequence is TGTGCCAGCAGGGGGAAGAGCACAGATACGCAGTATTTT. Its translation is CASRGKSTDTQYF.